This TCR beta chain was identified in a study of T cell responses to AZD1222 COVID-19 vaccine. Study-wide points: Nearly half of the spike-specific TCRs reportedly recognize variant regions that carry no mutations. Without day 14 samples, only post-peak T cell repertoires were studied. Regions 160-218 and 743-854 held dominance among vaccine-associated CD4 TCRs, which spanned spike. Just 5 to 7 AZD1222 recipients tested seropositive at baseline.

The CDR3 is made up of 16 amino acids. V gave up 2 bases and J gave up 4 bases; unmatched junction bases: 7. Germline assignment: CDR1 LNHDA and CDR2 SQIVND (reference sequence). On this clone: The antigen is undetermined.

Profiling relied on immunoSEQ multiplex PCR, and the TCRdb table lists in-frame clones only, not all of them. The sample yields approximately 100,000 clones, 70% to 90% seen once. The origin of this receptor is an adult who received the AZD1222 COVID-19 vaccine. The material was peripheral blood, obtained 28 days after the second AZD1222 dose. The chain links TRBV19 to TRBJ2-3, with 9 bases fitting TRBD2. This CDR3 reads CASSIPSGTSSDTQYF. CDR3 coding DNA: TGTGCCAGTAGTATACCTAGCGGGACGTCGTCAGATACGCAGTATTTT.